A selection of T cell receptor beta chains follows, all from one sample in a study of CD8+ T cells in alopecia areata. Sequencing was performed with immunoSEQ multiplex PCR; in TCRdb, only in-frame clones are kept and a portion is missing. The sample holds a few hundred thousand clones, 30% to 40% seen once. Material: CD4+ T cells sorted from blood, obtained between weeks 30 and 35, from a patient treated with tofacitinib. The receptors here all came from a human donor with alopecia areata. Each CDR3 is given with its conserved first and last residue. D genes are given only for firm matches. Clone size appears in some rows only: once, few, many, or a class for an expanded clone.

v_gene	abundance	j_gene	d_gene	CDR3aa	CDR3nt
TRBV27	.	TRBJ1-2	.	CASSLENYGYTF	TGTGCCAGCAGTTTAGAGAACTATGGCTACACCTTC
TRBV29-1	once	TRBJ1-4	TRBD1	CSARQGFPANEKLFF	TGCAGCGCGAGACAGGGATTTCCGGCTAATGAAAAACTGTTTTTT
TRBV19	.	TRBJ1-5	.	CATGTRLFNQPQHF	TGTGCCACCGGGACAAGACTATTCAATCAGCCCCAGCATTTT
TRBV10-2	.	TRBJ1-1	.	CASSEGYLNTEAFF	TGCGCCAGCAGTGAGGGCTATTTGAACACTGAAGCTTTCTTT
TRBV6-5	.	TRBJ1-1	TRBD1	CASSQGQGRAEAFF	TGTGCCAGCAGTCAAGGACAGGGGAGGGCTGAAGCTTTCTTT
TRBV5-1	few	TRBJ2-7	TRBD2	CASSLGEGLGGRYVDEQYF	TGCGCCAGCAGCTTGGGGGAGGGCCTAGGCGGCCGATACGTTGACGAGCAGTACTTC
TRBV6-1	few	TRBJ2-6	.	CASSDYRVTNVLTF	TGTGCCAGCAGTGATTACAGGGTAACCAACGTCCTGACTTTC
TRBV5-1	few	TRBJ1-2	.	CASSLVGTGYTF	TGCGCCAGCAGCTTGGTGGGGACGGGCTACACCTTC
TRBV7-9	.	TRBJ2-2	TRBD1	CASRPNDRAGELFF	TGTGCCAGCAGACCTAACGACAGGGCCGGGGAGCTGTTTTTT
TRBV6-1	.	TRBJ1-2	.	CASIRQGSNYGYTF	TGTGCCAGCATCCGCCAAGGGTCTAACTATGGCTACACCTTC
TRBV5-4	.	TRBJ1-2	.	CASSRGPASDTF	TGTGCCAGCAGCCGAGGACCGGCTTCAGACACCTTC
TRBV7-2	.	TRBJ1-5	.	CASSLALNPRGQPQHF	TGTGCCAGCAGCTTAGCGCTAAACCCTCGGGGACAGCCCCAGCATTTT
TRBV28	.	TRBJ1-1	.	CASSFRDEAFF	TGTGCCAGCAGTTTTAGGGATGAAGCTTTCTTT
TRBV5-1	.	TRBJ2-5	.	CASSLEGGETQYF	TGCGCCAGCAGCCTTGAGGGCGGGGAGACCCAGTACTTC
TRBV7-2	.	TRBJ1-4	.	CASSLAGTPGKLFF	TGTGCCAGCAGCTTAGCTGGGACTCCGGGGAAACTGTTTTTT
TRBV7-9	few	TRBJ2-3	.	CASSLGTDTQYF	TGTGCCAGCAGCTTAGGCACAGATACGCAGTATTTT
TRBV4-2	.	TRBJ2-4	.	CASSQTGTWAIQYF	TGTGCCAGCAGCCAGACCGGGACGTGGGCCATTCAGTACTTC
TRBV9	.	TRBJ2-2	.	CASSVELNTGELFF	TGTGCCAGCAGCGTAGAACTTAACACCGGGGAGCTGTTTTTT
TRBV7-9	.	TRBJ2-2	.	CASSSRDGNTGELFF	TGTGCCAGCAGCTCCCGGGACGGTAACACCGGGGAGCTGTTTTTT
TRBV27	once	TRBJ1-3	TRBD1	CASRSQGASGNTIYF	TGTGCCAGCAGGAGCCAGGGGGCTTCTGGAAACACCATATATTTT
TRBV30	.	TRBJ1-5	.	CAWKIGSNQPQHF	TGTGCCTGGAAAATTGGCAGCAATCAGCCCCAGCATTTT
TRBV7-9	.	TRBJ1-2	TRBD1	CASSLVQGVGYGYTF	TGTGCCAGCAGCTTAGTACAGGGGGTCGGCTATGGCTACACCTTC
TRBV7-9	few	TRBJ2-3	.	CASSVSGSTDTQYF	TGTGCCAGCAGCGTATCTGGGAGCACAGATACGCAGTATTTT
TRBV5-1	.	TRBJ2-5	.	CASSWGLGDSETQYF	TGCGCCAGCAGCTGGGGACTGGGGGATTCGGAGACCCAGTACTTC
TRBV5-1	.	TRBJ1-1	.	CASSLDLTSTEAFF	TGCGCCAGCAGCTTGGATCTTACTTCTACTGAAGCTTTCTTT
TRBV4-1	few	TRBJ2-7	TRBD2	CASSPREILPGLPTYEQYF	TGCGCCAGCAGCCCAAGAGAAATATTGCCGGGACTACCGACTTACGAGCAGTACTTC
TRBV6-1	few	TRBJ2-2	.	CASSGTSGTGELFF	TGTGCCAGCAGTGGAACATCAGGGACCGGGGAGCTGTTTTTT
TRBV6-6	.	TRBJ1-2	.	CASSGQTWGFYGYTF	TGTGCCAGCAGTGGTCAGACCTGGGGTTTCTATGGCTACACCTTC
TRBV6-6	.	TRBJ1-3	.	CASSSSVGGSGNTIYF	TGTGCCAGCAGTTCCTCAGTCGGTGGATCTGGAAACACCATATATTTT
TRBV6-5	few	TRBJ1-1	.	CASRTETEAFF	TGTGCCAGCAGGACGGAGACTGAAGCTTTCTTT
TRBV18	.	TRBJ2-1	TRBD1	CASSPQGDSYNEQFF	TGTGCCAGCTCACCGCAGGGGGACTCCTACAATGAGCAGTTCTTC
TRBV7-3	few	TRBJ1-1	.	CASSPNPVAEAFF	TGTGCCAGCAGCCCGAACCCAGTGGCTGAAGCTTTCTTT